This record concerns one T cell receptor beta chain sequence. The data stem from a study of blood T cell repertoires in COVID-19. The data were produced by immunoSEQ multiplex PCR, yet TCRdb's version contains in-frame clones alone and is incomplete. The sample lists 120,000 to 150,000 clones, about 88% occurring once. The sequenced sample was peripheral blood. The TCR comes from a middle-aged man with active or convalescent COVID-19.

The CDR3: CASSLGQSAPDEQFF. The CDR3 DNA reads TGTGCCAGCAGCTTAGGACAGTCGGCCCCTGATGAGCAGTTCTTC. The chain couples TRBV7-6 to TRBJ2-1, with D possibly being TRBD1 (5 bases). Between the trimmed V and J ends, which lost 1 base and 8 bases, there was a span of 15 bases. Germline V CDR1 and CDR2: SGHVS, FNYEAQ. The CDR3 totals 15 residues.